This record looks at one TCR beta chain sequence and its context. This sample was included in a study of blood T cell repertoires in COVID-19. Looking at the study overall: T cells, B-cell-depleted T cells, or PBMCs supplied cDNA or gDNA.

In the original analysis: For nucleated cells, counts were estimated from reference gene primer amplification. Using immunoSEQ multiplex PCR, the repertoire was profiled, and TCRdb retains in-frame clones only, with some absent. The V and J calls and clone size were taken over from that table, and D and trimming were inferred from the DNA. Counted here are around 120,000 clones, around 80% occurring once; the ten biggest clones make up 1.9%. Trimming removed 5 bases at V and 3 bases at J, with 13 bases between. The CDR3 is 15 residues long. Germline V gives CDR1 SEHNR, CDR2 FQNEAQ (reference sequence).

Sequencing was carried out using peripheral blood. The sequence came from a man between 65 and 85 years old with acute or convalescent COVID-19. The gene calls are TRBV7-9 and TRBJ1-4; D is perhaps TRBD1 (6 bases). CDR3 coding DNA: TGTGCCAGCAGCGTACAGGGAACTTCTAATGAAAAACTGTTTTTT. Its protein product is CASSVQGTSNEKLFF.